This T cell receptor (beta chain) derives from a study of blood T cells in healthy people across ages. This clonotype was recorded a few times. The trim removed 7 bases at V and 7 bases at J, leaving 12 bases unmatched. Germline V gene lookup returns CDR1 MNHEY and CDR2 SVGAGI. The CDR3 has 14 residues. With a J-beta primer mix and a sample-barcoded 5' primer, a second PCR ran about 6 to 11 cycles. TCRdb reprocessed the 5' RACE reads via MiXCR and lists one record per CDR3 protein. Of about 1,600,000 distinct CDR3 sequences detected, about 40% appear once; the ten largest clones hold 7.9%. This TCR was sampled from a woman younger than 30 in good health. The chain employs TRBV6-5 and TRBJ1-1; 7 bases map to TRBD1. The sample comprised blood. CDR3 sequence reads: CASTPDRVVNEAFF. The CDR3 coding sequence is TGTGCCAGCACCCCCGACAGGGTAGTGAATGAAGCTTTCTTT.